These T cell receptor beta chains were read from a single sample in a study of radiation and T cells in renal cell carcinoma. Assay: immunoSEQ multiplex PCR; the TCRdb copy retains only in-frame clones and omits some. The data show some 58,000 clones, with 70% to 80% seen just once and over 6% held by the top ten. The sample in question was blood, obtained from a patient whose treatment included radiotherapy and nephrectomy. The receptors shown here come from a man in his fifties or sixties with renal cell carcinoma. CDR3s include the opening cysteine and the closing phenylalanine or tryptophan. A D gene is named only where the DNA matches it firmly. Clone size is shown for a subset of rows, as once, few, many or a class of expanded clone.

abundance: -; v_gene: TRBV5-6; d_gene: -; j_gene: TRBJ1-2; CDR3nt: TGTGCCAGCGGGTCGGGGGTACTTACTAACTATGGCTACACCTTC; CDR3aa: CASGSGVLTNYGYTF
abundance: -; v_gene: TRBV19; d_gene: -; j_gene: TRBJ1-5; CDR3nt: TGTGCCAGTGGGATGGGGGAATCGGCTCAGCCCCAGCATTTT; CDR3aa: CASGMGESAQPQHF
abundance: -; v_gene: TRBV15; d_gene: -; j_gene: TRBJ2-3; CDR3nt: TGTGCCACCAGCAGAGTGGGGTCGGGGGATACGCAGTATTTT; CDR3aa: CATSRVGSGDTQYF
abundance: -; v_gene: TRBV7-2; d_gene: TRBD2; j_gene: TRBJ2-1; CDR3nt: TGTGCCAGCAGCTCCTTTCTCGGACTAGCGGGGGCCCATGAGCAGTTCTTC; CDR3aa: CASSSFLGLAGAHEQFF
abundance: -; v_gene: TRBV9; d_gene: -; j_gene: TRBJ1-2; CDR3nt: TGTGCCAGCAGCCCTCGTACCGGTCCCCGCTCCCTCTATGGCTACACCTTC; CDR3aa: CASSPRTGPRSLYGYTF
abundance: -; v_gene: TRBV13; d_gene: TRBD2; j_gene: TRBJ2-3; CDR3nt: TGTGCCAGCAGCTCCTGGACTAGCGGGAGTGGGGATACGCAGTATTTT; CDR3aa: CASSSWTSGSGDTQYF
abundance: few; v_gene: TRBV29-1; d_gene: -; j_gene: TRBJ1-1; CDR3nt: TGCAGCGTTGAAGAACCATTCAGACTTGAAGCTTTCTTT; CDR3aa: CSVEEPFRLEAFF
abundance: -; v_gene: TRBV6-1; d_gene: -; j_gene: TRBJ1-2; CDR3nt: TGTGCCAGCAGTGAAACAAGGACAGCTAACTATGGCTACACCTTC; CDR3aa: CASSETRTANYGYTF
abundance: -; v_gene: TRBV19; d_gene: -; j_gene: TRBJ2-1; CDR3nt: TGTGCCAGTAGTATGGTTCACCAAAATGAGCAGTTCTTC; CDR3aa: CASSMVHQNEQFF
abundance: -; v_gene: TRBV6-1; d_gene: TRBD1; j_gene: TRBJ2-7; CDR3nt: TGTGCCAGCGTTGAAGTACAGGGGGCGGGCGAGCAGTACTTC; CDR3aa: CASVEVQGAGEQYF
abundance: -; v_gene: TRBV29-1; d_gene: -; j_gene: TRBJ2-7; CDR3nt: TGCAGCGTGGCCGGGGAAACCTACGAGCAGTACTTC; CDR3aa: CSVAGETYEQYF
abundance: -; v_gene: TRBV11-3; d_gene: -; j_gene: TRBJ1-2; CDR3nt: TGTGCCAGCAGGGACCGAATAAGGGGCTACACCTTC; CDR3aa: CASRDRIRGYTF
abundance: once; v_gene: TRBV9; d_gene: -; j_gene: TRBJ2-2; CDR3nt: TGTGCCAGCAGACCGAGCGGAGAGAACACCGGGGAGCTGTTTTTT; CDR3aa: CASRPSGENTGELFF
abundance: -; v_gene: TRBV19; d_gene: TRBD1; j_gene: TRBJ1-5; CDR3nt: TGTGCCAGTACCCGGGACAGGTTTCAGCCCCAGCATTTT; CDR3aa: CASTRDRFQPQHF
abundance: -; v_gene: TRBV4-3; d_gene: -; j_gene: TRBJ2-1; CDR3nt: TGCGCCAGCAGCCAGTTGGGGCAGGGCGGCTCCTACAATGAGCAGTTCTTC; CDR3aa: CASSQLGQGGSYNEQFF
abundance: few; v_gene: TRBV18; d_gene: -; j_gene: TRBJ2-2; CDR3nt: TGTGCCAGCTCACTACGACTGGCGGGGTCCGGGGAGCTGTTTTTT; CDR3aa: CASSLRLAGSGELFF
abundance: -; v_gene: TRBV5-1; d_gene: -; j_gene: TRBJ1-3; CDR3nt: TGCGCCAGCAGCTTTAGCACGGCGGGCGTAAACACCATATATTTT; CDR3aa: CASSFSTAGVNTIYF
abundance: few; v_gene: TRBV4-2; d_gene: TRBD1; j_gene: TRBJ1-1; CDR3nt: TGTGCCAGCAGCCCCAGGACAGGGGGCAGGCACACTGAAGCTTTCTTT; CDR3aa: CASSPRTGGRHTEAFF
abundance: -; v_gene: TRBV5-6; d_gene: -; j_gene: TRBJ1-2; CDR3nt: TGTGCCAGCAGCCCGGGCGGGGGGGACTATGGCTACACCTTC; CDR3aa: CASSPGGGDYGYTF
abundance: -; v_gene: TRBV12-5; d_gene: -; j_gene: TRBJ2-3; CDR3nt: TGTGCTAGTGGTTTGGCGGCTAGCACAGATACGCAGTATTTT; CDR3aa: CASGLAASTDTQYF
abundance: -; v_gene: TRBV10-1; d_gene: -; j_gene: TRBJ2-7; CDR3nt: TGCGCCAGCAGTGACGCGTCCCTTAGGAACGAGCAGTACTTC; CDR3aa: CASSDASLRNEQYF
abundance: -; v_gene: TRBV5-1; d_gene: TRBD1; j_gene: TRBJ1-1; CDR3nt: TGCGCCAGCAGCTCGGGACACATAACAGGGGCAAACACTGAAGCTTTCTTT; CDR3aa: CASSSGHITGANTEAFF
abundance: -; v_gene: TRBV2; d_gene: TRBD1; j_gene: TRBJ2-2; CDR3nt: TGTGCCAGCAGCGTACAGGGGAGCACCGGGGAGCTGTTTTTT; CDR3aa: CASSVQGSTGELFF
abundance: -; v_gene: TRBV19; d_gene: TRBD1; j_gene: TRBJ1-1; CDR3nt: TGTGCCAGTACCTACAGGGGGTTGAACACTGAAGCTTTCTTT; CDR3aa: CASTYRGLNTEAFF
abundance: -; v_gene: TRBV6-5; d_gene: -; j_gene: TRBJ1-5; CDR3nt: TGTGCCAGCAGTTACGATAGAAATCAGCCCCAGCATTTT; CDR3aa: CASSYDRNQPQHF